One sample yielded the 32 T cell receptor beta chains listed below, sequenced in a study of shared T cell receptors in the human thymus. Sequencing was performed with immunoSEQ multiplex PCR; in TCRdb, only in-frame clones are kept and a portion is missing. The profile shows 650,000 to 950,000 clones, 80% to 90% of them singletons. The data also belong to a second study, concerning human thymus T cells.

Sequences were obtained from thymocytes. Receptors were obtained from a girl under three years old with a congenital heart defect.

V usage is TRBV29-1 and J usage is TRBJ2-5; D may be TRBD1 (6 bases). With 7 bases removed from V and 0 bases from J, the gap between germline ends came to 15 bases. There are 14 residues in the CDR3. CDR1 SQVTM and CDR2 ANQGSEA come from the germline V gene. The CDR3: CSARQVPYQETQYF. The CDR3 DNA reads as TGCAGCGCCCGACAGGTCCCCTACCAAGAGACCCAGTACTTC.

This rearrangement joins TRBV5-6 to TRBJ2-1; 7 nucleotides line up with TRBD2. J was trimmed by 0 bases and V by 4 bases; bases with no gene match: 4. CDR1 and CDR2 from the germline V gene are SGHDT and YYEEEE. The CDR3 loop spans 15 amino acids. The CDR3 DNA reads as TGTGCCAGCAGCACGGGGACTAACTCCTACAATGAGCAGTTCTTC. Translation gives CASSTGTNSYNEQFF.

In regard to this clone: Other DNA sequences in the sample encode the same CDR3. The chain has TRBV19 and TRBJ2-1, with a tentative D call TRBD2 (7 bases). CDR1 is LNHDA and CDR2 is SQIVND in the germline V gene (reference sequence). V was pared by 6 bases and J by 0 bases, with 15 bases between. CDR3 length: 16 amino acids. This chain's CDR3 is CASRKRGGLSYNEQFF. As DNA, the CDR3 is TGTGCCAGTAGGAAGAGGGGGGGCCTCTCCTACAATGAGCAGTTCTTC.

V and J are TRBV4-1 and TRBJ2-2; 7 bases line up with TRBD2. This CDR3 contains 14 residues. Germline CDR1 MGHRA, CDR2 YSYEKL. With V trimmed by 2 bases and J by 6 bases, 3 bases remained unmatched. The CDR3 here is CASSQLGGAGELFF. CDR3 bases: TGCGCCAGCAGCCAATTGGGAGGGGCCGGGGAGCTGTTTTTT.

This clone has a handful of counts. The chain carries TRBV27 and TRBJ1-6; no clear D gene. The germline V and J ends were trimmed by 4 bases and 10 bases, with 8 bases remaining between them. CDR3 length equals 12 residues. Germline assignment: CDR1 MNHEY and CDR2 SMNVEV (reference sequence). CDR3 protein: CASSSAGSPLHF. DNA of the CDR3: TGTGCCAGCAGTTCCGCCGGGTCACCCCTCCACTTT.

J is TRBJ2-2 and V is TRBV7-3; TRBD2 aligns across 8 bases. There are 20 residues in the CDR3. The V and J ends lost 2 bases and 2 bases, in that order; junction bases with no gene match: 16. The germline V gene has CDR1 SGHTA and CDR2 FQGTGA. CDR3 region: CASSLLPGASGGENTGELFF. CDR3 DNA sequence: TGTGCCAGCAGCTTACTCCCAGGAGCGAGCGGGGGAGAAAACACCGGGGAGCTGTTTTTT. The full variable domain, completed using reference TRBV7-3 and TRBJ2-2, is GAGVSQTPSNKVTEKGKYVELRCDPISGHTALYWYRQSLGQGPEFLIYFQGTGAADDSGLPNDRFFAVRPEGSVSTLKIQRTERGDSAVYLCASSLLPGASGGENTGELFFGEGSRLTVL.

The chain links TRBV23-1 to TRBJ2-5; a possible D gene is TRBD1 (6 bases). TRBV23-1 is recorded as an ORF, its role being uncertain. CDR3 length: 15 residues. Trimming took off 4 bases at V and 5 bases at J, with 17 bases between the two ends. The CDR3 DNA sequence: TGCGCCAGCAGTCTCCCCGTCCGCACAGGGGAGACCCAGTACTTC. It specifies CASSLPVRTGETQYF.

The chain has TRBV4-1 and TRBJ2-7, with D possibly matching TRBD2 (5 bases). V lost 4 bases, J lost 3 bases, and 16 bases lay in between. Germline lookup yields CDR1 MGHRA and CDR2 YSYEKL. The CDR3 runs 15 residues. The CDR3 nucleotides read TGCGCCAGCAGCCGAGATCCCGGGGATGTCTACGAGCAGTACTTC. The encoded protein is CASSRDPGDVYEQYF.

The rearrangement links TRBV5-1 to TRBJ1-2; 8 nucleotides agree with TRBD1. Germline CDR1 reads SGHRS; CDR2 reads YFSETQ. The V segment lost 3 bases and the J segment 4 bases; nucleotides outside the gene matches: 8. This CDR3 contains 15 residues. CDR3: CASSYGGTGTYGYTF. CDR3 coding DNA: TGCGCCAGCAGCTACGGCGGGACAGGCACCTATGGCTACACCTTC.

The V gene is TRBV11-2, the J gene TRBJ1-2, with 9 bases matching TRBD1. The CDR3 length is 14 residues. V lost 1 base and J lost 7; bases outside the gene matches: 4. Germline V gene sequence: CDR1 SGHAT, CDR2 FQNNGV. The CDR3 bases are TGTGCCAGCAGCTTAGTACAGGGGGCTGGTGGCTACACCTTC. As protein: CASSLVQGAGGYTF.

The chain links TRBV5-8 to TRBJ1-2; 10 bases fit TRBD1. J lost 8 bases, V lost 2 bases, and 6 bases had no gene match. The length of the CDR3 is 14 residues. Germline CDR1 SGHTS, CDR2 YDEGEE. CDR3 loop: CASSFAGTGAGYTF. The CDR3 region has the DNA TGTGCCAGCAGCTTCGCCGGGACAGGGGCCGGCTACACCTTC. The complete variable domain, with remaining parts taken from reference TRBV5-8 and TRBJ1-2, reads EAGVTQSPTHLIKTRGQQATLRCSPISGHTSVYWYQQALGLGLQFLLWYDEGEERNRGNFPPRFSGRQFPNYSSELNVNALELEDSALYLCASSFAGTGAGYTFGSGTRLTVV.

This chain links TRBV4-3 with TRBJ1-1, with a possible D match to TRBD1 (6 bases). V lost 5 bases and J 2 bases, leaving 18 bases between the germline ends. The germline V gene encodes CDR1 LGHNA and CDR2 YSLEER. The CDR3 sequence is 16 residues long. The CDR3 here is CASSTRNMTGNTEAFF. In nucleotides, the CDR3 is TGCGCCAGCAGCACCCGTAACATGACAGGTAACACTGAAGCTTTCTTT.

This chain connects TRBV4-3 to TRBJ2-3, with TRBD1 matching over 8 bases. Germline CDR1 is LGHNA and CDR2 is YSLEER. Trimming at V came to 3 bases and at J to 2 bases, leaving 16 bases not matched to a gene. CDR3 length: 19 residues. The CDR3 spells CASSHDPARQGAITDTQYF. In DNA form, the CDR3 reads TGCGCCAGCAGCCACGACCCAGCCCGGCAGGGGGCTATCACAGATACGCAGTATTTT.

This chain uses TRBV2 with TRBJ2-5, with D uncertain. The DNA matches TRBJ2-7 better at its end, which makes the J call doubtful. This CDR3 has 14 amino acids. The germline V gene has CDR1 SNHLY and CDR2 FYNNEI. The CDR3 reads CASSEQVPFYEQYF. The CDR3 region has the DNA TGTGCCAGCAGCGAGCAGGTTCCATTCTACGAGCAGTACTTC.

The chain joins TRBV4-1 to TRBJ2-1; D is possibly TRBD1 (6 bases). V was trimmed by 4 bases and J by 7 bases, leaving 23 bases between them. The length of the CDR3 is 17 residues. Germline loops: CDR1 MGHRA, CDR2 YSYEKL. The CDR3 region is CASSPYTGTQGSNEQFF. Here the CDR3 DNA reads TGCGCCAGCAGCCCGTATACCGGGACACAGGGTAGTAATGAGCAGTTCTTC.

This chain connects TRBV5-1 to TRBJ1-2; a possible D gene is TRBD1 (5 bases). This CDR3 is 13 amino acids long. Looked up from germline, CDR1 is SGHRS and CDR2 is YFSETQ. V lost 3 bases to trimming and J lost 1 base, with 7 bases between them. The CDR3 bases are TGCGCCAGCAGCTCCAGGGATAACTATGGCTACACCTTC. This translates into CASSSRDNYGYTF.

The chain joins TRBV19 to TRBJ1-1; perhaps TRBD1 as D (6 bases). The CDR3 totals 14 residues. V was cut by 7 bases and J by 6 bases, with 18 bases left in between. CDR1 LNHDA and CDR2 SQIVND come from the germline V gene (reference sequence). The CDR3: CASKVTGTFPEAFF. Written as DNA, the CDR3 is TGTGCCAGTAAGGTAACAGGGACCTTCCCTGAAGCTTTCTTT.

The chain uses TRBV6-6 and TRBJ1-5, with 8 positions matching TRBD1. The J segment lost 5 bases and the V segment lost 2 bases, leaving 2 bases of the junction unmatched. There are 14 residues in the CDR3. Germline-derived CDR1 and CDR2 are MNHNY and SVGAGI (reference sequence). The CDR3 DNA is TGTGCCAGCAGTTACCCGACAGGGGATCAGCCCCAGCATTTT. Its protein product is CASSYPTGDQPQHF.

V usage is TRBV4-3 and J usage is TRBJ1-2; 8 nucleotides align to TRBD1. Germline lookup yields CDR1 LGHNA and CDR2 YSLEER. With V trimmed by 5 bases and J by 6 bases, 8 bases remained unmatched. The CDR3 covers 14 residues. DNA of the CDR3: TGCGCCAGCAGCACACATAACAGGGGGGATGGCTACACCTTC. Translated: CASSTHNRGDGYTF.

This chain joins TRBV13 and TRBJ1-5, with D hard to call. The CDR3 sequence is 15 residues long. V lost 0 bases and J lost 2, with 8 bases in between. Per the germline V gene, CDR1 is PRHDT and CDR2 is FYEKMQ (reference sequence). The CDR3, as DNA: TGTGCCAGCAGCTTAGGGAGAGCGGGCAATCAGCCCCAGCATTTT. This sequence encodes CASSLGRAGNQPQHF.

The V call is TRBV27, the J call TRBJ1-6, with TRBD1 matching 8 bases. The CDR3 extends over 18 amino acids. J was trimmed by 5 bases and V by 7 bases; bases with no gene match: 16. Germline V CDR1 and CDR2: MNHEY, SMNVEV (reference sequence). The CDR3: CASNSGVDRGGHNSPLHF. CDR3 nucleotides: TGTGCCAGCAACTCTGGGGTAGACAGGGGAGGTCATAATTCACCCCTCCACTTT.

This chain uses TRBV14 with TRBJ2-2; 9 positions agree with TRBD1. V lost 1 base and J lost 1; bases outside the gene matches: 19. CDR3 length: 22 amino acids. Germline loops: CDR1 SGHDN, CDR2 FVKESK. CDR3 in DNA: TGTGCCAGCAGCCAAGGCGGACCGGGACAGGGAATGTGCGAGGGGAACACCGGGGAGCTGTTTTTT. Translating it yields CASSQGGPGQGMCEGNTGELFF.

The chain joins TRBV2 to TRBJ2-3; 12 bases align to TRBD2. This CDR3 comprises 18 residues. With 2 bases clipped from V and 0 bases from J, the junction kept 6 bases outside the gene matches. CDR1 is SNHLY and CDR2 is FYNNEI in the germline V gene. Here the CDR3 reads CASSERLAGGNSTDTQYF. The CDR3 DNA sequence: TGTGCCAGCAGTGAAAGGCTAGCGGGGGGGAATAGCACAGATACGCAGTATTTT.

The table lists this clone with a count of one. This chain connects TRBV11-2 to TRBJ2-3, with 9 bases that match TRBD2. Per germline, CDR1 SGHAT and CDR2 FQNNGV. This CDR3 comprises 18 residues. V shed 4 bases, J shed 0 bases, and the junction held 11 bases outside the gene matches. The chain's CDR3 is CASSSGGRAGGSTDTQYF. In DNA, the CDR3 is TGTGCCAGCAGCTCAGGGGGTCGGGCGGGGGGGAGCACAGATACGCAGTATTTT.

The chain joins TRBV10-3 to TRBJ1-2; 10 bases align to TRBD1. The CDR3 consists of 16 residues. The ends lost 3 bases at V and 6 bases at J; junction bases unmatched: 10. The germline V gene has CDR1 ENHRY and CDR2 SYGVKD. CDR3 region: CAISDHQTGGGNGYTF. Written as DNA, the CDR3 is TGTGCCATCAGTGACCACCAGACAGGGGGCGGTAATGGCTACACCTTC.

This chain uses TRBV2 with TRBJ2-7; possibly TRBD1 for D (5 bases). The germline V gene encodes CDR1 SNHLY and CDR2 FYNNEI. CDR3 size: 14 residues. V was trimmed by 10 bases and J by 4 bases, leaving 20 bases between them. The CDR3 region is CATLDPGKVYEQYF. CDR3 coding DNA: TGTGCCACCCTAGACCCAGGGAAGGTGTACGAGCAGTACTTC.

The CDR3 bases are TGTGCCACCAGCAAAACCGGAGGGAGGAAGAACTTCACACTAAATGGCTACACCTTC. This translates into CATSKTGGRKNFTLNGYTF. This chain connects TRBV15 to TRBJ1-2; no firm D call. The germline V and J ends were trimmed by 4 bases and 6 bases, with 30 bases remaining between them. The CDR3 runs to 19 residues. CDR1 and CDR2 (germline): LNHNV, YYDKDF (reference sequence).

The CDR3 loop reads CASSFHPSDEQFF. The CDR3, as DNA: TGTGCCAGTAGTTTTCACCCGAGCGATGAGCAGTTCTTC. J is TRBJ2-1 and V is TRBV19; D is undetermined. The CDR3 runs 13 residues. V lost 5 bases and J lost 8, with 13 bases in between. Germline-derived CDR1 and CDR2 are LNHDA and SQIVND (reference sequence).

The gene calls are TRBV29-1 and TRBJ1-2, with D possibly being TRBD1 (5 bases). Germline V gene sequence: CDR1 SQVTM, CDR2 ANQGSEA. The CDR3 covers 13 residues. V gave up 4 bases and J gave up 4 bases, with 13 bases separating them. The CDR3 sequence is CSVVTQDGYGYTF. Written as DNA, the CDR3 is TGCAGCGTTGTGACACAGGACGGCTATGGCTACACCTTC.

The chain couples TRBV19 to TRBJ1-2; D not resolved. The V gene's germline CDR1 is LNHDA and CDR2 SQIVND (reference sequence). This CDR3 spans 12 amino acids. V lost 6 bases, J lost 5 bases, and 10 bases lay in between. The CDR3 is CASSFLDYGYTF. Here the CDR3 DNA reads TGTGCCAGTAGCTTTTTAGATTATGGCTACACCTTC.

The chain uses TRBV6-1 and TRBJ2-2, with TRBD2 identical over 10 bases. Germline V gives CDR1 MNHNS, CDR2 SASEGT. Trimming cost V 10 bases and J 7 bases; bases outside gene matches: 9. The CDR3 runs 14 residues. This CDR3 is CATYSGGQGGELFF. Here the CDR3 DNA reads TGTGCCACATATAGCGGGGGGCAGGGCGGGGAGCTGTTTTTT.

This clone has a handful of counts. This chain links TRBV5-1 with TRBJ2-2, with TRBD1 matching over 10 bases. The germline gives CDR1 SGHRS, CDR2 YFSETQ. The CDR3 runs 15 residues. V gave up 4 bases and J gave up 6 bases; unmatched junction bases: 6. Here the CDR3 DNA reads TGCGCCAGCAGCAATTGGGACAGGGGTTCCGGGGAGCTGTTTTTT. Its protein product is CASSNWDRGSGELFF.